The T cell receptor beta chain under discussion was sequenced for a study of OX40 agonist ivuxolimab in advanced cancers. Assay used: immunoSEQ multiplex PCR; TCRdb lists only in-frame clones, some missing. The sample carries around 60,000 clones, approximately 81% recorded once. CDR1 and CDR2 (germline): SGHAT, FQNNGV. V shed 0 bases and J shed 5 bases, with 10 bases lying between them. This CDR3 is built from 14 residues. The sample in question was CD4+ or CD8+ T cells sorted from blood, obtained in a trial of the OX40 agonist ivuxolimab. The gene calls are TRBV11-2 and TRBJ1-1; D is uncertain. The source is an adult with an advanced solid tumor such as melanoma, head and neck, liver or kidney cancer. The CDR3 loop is CASSLERVGTEAFF. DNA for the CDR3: TGTGCCAGCAGCTTAGAAAGGGTAGGGACTGAAGCTTTCTTT.